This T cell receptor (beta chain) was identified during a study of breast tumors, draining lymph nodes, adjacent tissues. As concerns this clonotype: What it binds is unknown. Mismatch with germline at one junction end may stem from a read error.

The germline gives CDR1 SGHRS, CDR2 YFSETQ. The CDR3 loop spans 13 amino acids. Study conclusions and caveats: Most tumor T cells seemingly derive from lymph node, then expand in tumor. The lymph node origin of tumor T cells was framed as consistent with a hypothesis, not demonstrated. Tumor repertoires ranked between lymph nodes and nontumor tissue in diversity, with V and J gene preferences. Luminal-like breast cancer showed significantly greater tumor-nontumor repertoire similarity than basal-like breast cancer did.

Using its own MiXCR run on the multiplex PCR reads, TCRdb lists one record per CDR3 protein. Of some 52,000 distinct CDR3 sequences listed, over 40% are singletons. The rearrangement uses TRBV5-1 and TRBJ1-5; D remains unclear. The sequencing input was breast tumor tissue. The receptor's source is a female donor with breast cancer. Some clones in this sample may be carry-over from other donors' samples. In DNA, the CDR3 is TGTGCCAGCAGCTTGTGGGGTCAAACCTACGAGCATTTT. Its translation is CASSLWGQTYEHF.